These 27 T cell receptor beta chains were all obtained from the same sample, sequenced in a study of CD8 T cells in Susac syndrome. RNA in amounts of about 0.5 to 1 ug was reverse transcribed with random hexamers. TCRdb independently ran MiXCR on the immunoSEQ multiplex PCR reads; one entry per CDR3 protein. Of some 200,000 distinct CDR3 sequences detected, about 93% appear once; the ten largest clones hold around 0.14%. Sequenced: CD8+ T cells from PBMCs. Receptor source: a human donor with multiple sclerosis.

The V call is TRBV12-3 or TRBV12-4, the J call TRBJ2-1; D remains ambiguous. This CDR3 is built from 14 residues. The V end was cut by 7 bases, the J end by 6 bases, with 16 bases between. This chain's CDR3 is CASTPLPEGNEQFF. CDR3 sequence (DNA): TGTGCCAGCACCCCTTTACCAGAAGGCAATGAGCAGTTCTTC.

The chain uses TRBV12-3 or TRBV12-4 and TRBJ1-4, with a possible D match to TRBD1 (5 bases). V was pared by 3 bases and J by 2 bases, with 13 bases between. This CDR3 is built from 16 residues. The DNA for the CDR3 is TGTGCCAGCAGTTTTCGGGGCAGGGCTACTAATGAAAAACTGTTTTTT. It codes for CASSFRGRATNEKLFF.

The CDR3 region is CASSYTRQTNPNTEAFF. The CDR3 region has the DNA TGTGCCAGCAGTTACACACGACAGACTAATCCGAACACTGAAGCTTTCTTT. This chain links TRBV6-5 with TRBJ1-1; TRBD1 is a possible D gene (5 bases). V was trimmed by 2 bases and J by 1 base, leaving 17 bases between them. Germline values: CDR1 MNHEY, CDR2 SVGAGI. The CDR3 runs to 17 residues.

The chain is built from TRBV10-2 and TRBJ2-1; TRBD2 is a possible D gene (6 bases). With 2 bases removed from V and 4 bases from J, the gap between germline ends came to 9 bases. This CDR3 region has 14 residues. From germline, CDR1 is WSHSY and CDR2 SAAADI. The CDR3 nucleotides read TGCGCCAGCAGTGAGGTCCTAGCGTACAATGAGCAGTTCTTC. This encodes CASSEVLAYNEQFF.

This chain links TRBV7-9 with TRBJ1-1; D is ambiguous. CDR1 and CDR2 (germline): SEHNR, FQNEAQ (reference sequence). The CDR3 consists of 10 residues. V was pared by 10 bases and J by 1 base, with 4 bases between. CDR3 sequence: CATSNTEAFF. CDR3 DNA: TGTGCCACCTCGAACACTGAAGCTTTCTTT. Based on the CDR3 plus reference TRBV7-9 and TRBJ1-1, the full variable domain is DTGVSQNPRHKITKRGQNVTFRCDPISEHNRLYWYRQTLGQGPEFLTYFQNEAQLEKSRLLSDRFSAERPKGSFSTLEIQRTEQGDSAMYLCATSNTEAFFGQGTRLTVV.

The chain has TRBV6-5 and TRBJ1-3; perhaps TRBD1 as D (5 bases). The V gene lost 2 bases and the J gene lost 0 bases, with 5 bases spanning the gap. This CDR3 comprises 14 residues. Per germline, CDR1 MNHEY and CDR2 SVGAGI. CDR3 region: CASSYGTSGNTIYF. The CDR3 DNA reads as TGTGCCAGCAGTTACGGGACCTCTGGAAACACCATATATTTT.

V usage is TRBV4-1 and J usage is TRBJ2-7; the D gene is possibly TRBD2 (6 bases). The CDR3 length is 17 residues. Between the trimmed V and J ends, which lost 2 bases and 4 bases, there was a span of 21 bases. Germline V gene data show CDR1 as MGHRA and CDR2 as YSYEKL. CDR3 protein: CASSQSNRALEGYEQYF. The DNA for the CDR3 is TGCGCCAGCAGCCAATCGAACCGGGCCTTGGAGGGGTACGAGCAGTACTTC.

This chain connects TRBV4-3 to TRBJ2-7; 9 bases agree with TRBD2. Germline CDR1 and CDR2: LGHNA and YSLEER. The length of the CDR3 is 19 residues. V lost 3 bases, J lost 7 bases, and 22 bases stayed unmatched. In DNA, the CDR3 is TGCGCCAGCAGCCATAACCTCCTACCCCTAGCGGGGACGTGGGGGGAGCAGTACTTC. Its protein product is CASSHNLLPLAGTWGEQYF.

Only one count was recorded for this clonotype. The chain recombines TRBV30 with TRBJ1-1; D is ambiguous. Looked up from germline, CDR1 is GTSNPN and CDR2 is SVGIG (reference sequence). V dropped 0 bases and J dropped 0 bases, with 11 bases sitting between them. The CDR3 covers 15 residues. DNA for the CDR3: TGTGCCTGGAGTGTACCCCAGGAGATGAACACTGAAGCTTTCTTT. Translation gives CAWSVPQEMNTEAFF.

This chain connects TRBV30 to TRBJ2-7; a possible D gene is TRBD2 (5 bases). This CDR3 has 14 amino acids. Germline-derived CDR1 and CDR2 are GTSNPN and SVGIG (reference sequence). The V gene lost 4 bases and the J gene lost 6 bases, with 19 bases spanning the gap. The CDR3 spells CAWNVDGMGSEQYF. The CDR3, as DNA: TGTGCCTGGAACGTTGACGGTATGGGGAGCGAGCAGTACTTC.

This rearrangement joins TRBV5-6 to TRBJ1-1, with D perhaps TRBD1 (6 bases). Per germline, CDR1 SGHDT and CDR2 YYEEEE. V lost 4 bases, J lost 6 bases, and 19 bases lay in between. The CDR3 spans 15 residues. The CDR3 region is CASSLGGGLVPEAFF. The CDR3 DNA sequence: TGTGCCAGCAGCCTAGGAGGGGGGCTGGTCCCTGAAGCTTTCTTT. Filled out from reference TRBV5-6 and TRBJ1-1, the complete variable domain reads DAGVTQSPTHLIKTRGQQVTLRCSPKSGHDTVSWYQQALGQGPQFIFQYYEEEERQRGNFPDRFSGHQFPNYSSELNVNALLLGDSALYLCASSLGGGLVPEAFFGQGTRLTVV.

The chain carries TRBV7-3 and TRBJ2-5, with 7 bases matching TRBD2. CDR3 length: 15 amino acids. V lost 1 base, J lost 4 bases, and 6 bases stayed unmatched. Germline V lookup: CDR1 SGHTA, CDR2 FQGTGA. CDR3 in amino acids: CASSLMGGWGETQYF. In DNA form, the CDR3 reads TGTGCCAGCAGCTTAATGGGAGGGTGGGGAGAGACCCAGTACTTC.

This chain uses TRBV6-5 with TRBJ1-1; possibly TRBD1 for D (5 bases). The CDR3 length is 13 residues. The V end lost 2 bases, the J end lost 11 bases, and 15 bases lay between the germline ends. Germline V gene lookup returns CDR1 MNHEY and CDR2 SVGAGI. DNA for the CDR3: TGTGCCAGCAGTTACACGGGAGGGGAGATGGCTTTCTTT. Protein: CASSYTGGEMAFF.

The chain employs TRBV12-3 or TRBV12-4 and TRBJ2-1; either TRBD1 or TRBD2 may supply D (5 bases each). V lost 7 bases to trimming and J lost 8 bases, with 18 bases between them. The CDR3 contains 14 residues. In DNA form, the CDR3 reads TGTGCCAGCATGTCCGGGGCCCGGCCCCATGAGCAGTTCTTC. It encodes CASMSGARPHEQFF.

The rearrangement uses TRBV27 and TRBJ2-1; tentative D call: TRBD1 (5 bases). In germline, CDR1 is MNHEY, CDR2 SMNVEV (reference sequence). The CDR3 length is 16 residues. Trimming took off 6 bases at V and 7 bases at J, with 22 bases between the two ends. CDR3 sequence reads: CASREQGPFYGNEQFF. The CDR3 DNA reads TGTGCCAGCAGGGAGCAGGGTCCCTTTTATGGAAATGAGCAGTTCTTC.

This clonotype was found a few times. The chain couples TRBV2 to TRBJ2-7; a weak D match, TRBD2 (7 bases). V lost 9 bases and J 0 bases, leaving 21 bases between the germline ends. The CDR3 is 16 amino acids. CDR1 SNHLY and CDR2 FYNNEI come from the germline V gene. This chain's CDR3 is CASQRGVTGSSYEQYF. CDR3 nucleotide sequence: TGTGCCAGTCAGCGGGGTGTGACAGGTAGCTCCTACGAGCAGTACTTC.

The chain employs TRBV12-3 or TRBV12-4 and TRBJ2-7; 8 nucleotides agree with TRBD2. CDR3 length equals 15 residues. The V gene end was trimmed by 6 bases and the J gene end by 0 bases; junction bases not matched to a gene: 7. DNA for the CDR3: TGTGCCAGCAGCAGGGGCGGGGGGATCTCCTACGAGCAGTACTTC. Its protein is CASSRGGGISYEQYF.

The chain is built from TRBV5-6 and TRBJ1-6; D ambiguous. CDR3 length: 13 residues. In germline, CDR1 is SGHDT, CDR2 YYEEEE. The V end was cut by 0 bases, the J end by 9 bases, with 7 bases between. The chain's CDR3 is CASSLGQASPLHF. CDR3 in DNA: TGTGCCAGCAGCTTGGGCCAGGCTTCACCCCTCCACTTT. Drawing the rest from reference TRBV5-6 and TRBJ1-6, the complete variable domain is DAGVTQSPTHLIKTRGQQVTLRCSPKSGHDTVSWYQQALGQGPQFIFQYYEEEERQRGNFPDRFSGHQFPNYSSELNVNALLLGDSALYLCASSLGQASPLHFGNGTRLTVT.

The rearrangement uses TRBV6-6 and TRBJ1-5; TRBD1 aligns across 11 bases. Losses at the gene ends were 8 bases for V and 4 bases for J; bases not matched to a gene: 10. This CDR3 comprises 16 residues. Germline V gene sequence: CDR1 MNHNY, CDR2 SVGAGI (reference sequence). CDR3: CASEDRGRFVNQPQHF. As DNA, the CDR3 is TGTGCCAGCGAGGACAGGGGGCGATTCGTTAATCAGCCCCAGCATTTT.

This sequence joins TRBV24-1 and TRBJ1-2; TRBD1 matches 8 bases. The junction had 0 bases not matched to a gene; V was cut back by 2 bases and J by 2 bases. CDR3 size: 14 residues. Germline loops: CDR1 KGHDR, CDR2 SFDVKD. As DNA, the CDR3 is TGTGCCACCAGTGATTGGACAGGGAACTATGGCTACACCTTC. This gives the protein CATSDWTGNYGYTF.

This chain uses TRBV5-6 with TRBJ2-7; 14 nucleotides align to TRBD2. V lost 2 bases to trimming and J lost 4 bases; unmatched junction nucleotides: 5. The CDR3 runs to 16 residues. Germline V lookup: CDR1 SGHDT, CDR2 YYEEEE. The CDR3 is CASSFGLAGGLYEQYF. CDR3 sequence (DNA): TGTGCCAGCAGCTTCGGACTAGCGGGAGGTCTTTACGAGCAGTACTTC.

There are a few counts of this clonotype. This rearrangement joins TRBV6-5 to TRBJ2-7; D is ambiguous. CDR3 length equals 13 residues. Between the trimmed V and J ends, which lost 0 bases and 1 base, there was a span of 4 bases. CDR1 is MNHEY, CDR2 SVGAGI, per germline. The CDR3 reads CASSYSSSYEQYF. The CDR3 DNA sequence: TGTGCCAGCAGTTACTCGTCGTCCTACGAGCAGTACTTC.

This clonotype occurred once. This chain joins TRBV13 and TRBJ2-5; D might be TRBD2 (5 bases). V was shortened by 8 bases and J by 6 bases, with 16 bases between the two germline ends. Germline CDR1 is PRHDT and CDR2 is FYEKMQ (reference sequence). CDR3 size: 13 residues. CDR3 sequence reads: CASDSGSSKTQYF. In nucleotides, the CDR3 is TGTGCCAGCGATAGTGGGAGTTCCAAGACCCAGTACTTC.

The genes are TRBV4-3 and TRBJ1-2; TRBD1 might be the D (6 bases). The germline gives CDR1 LGHNA, CDR2 YSLEER. V was trimmed by 0 bases and J by 4 bases, leaving 15 bases between them. This CDR3 has 16 residues. CDR3 sequence (DNA): TGCGCCAGCAGCCAAGATCTGGGGGGGGCGAGCTATGGCTACACCTTC. It translates to CASSQDLGGASYGYTF.

The chain couples TRBV12-3 or TRBV12-4 to TRBJ2-5, with TRBD2 matching 7 bases. The V segment lost 4 bases and the J segment 4 bases; nucleotides outside the gene matches: 3. CDR3 length: 13 amino acids. CDR3 DNA: TGTGCCAGCAGTTGGGGGGGGAGAGAGACCCAGTACTTC. This codes for CASSWGGRETQYF.

This chain joins TRBV4-1 and TRBJ2-6, with unresolved D. This CDR3 has 13 residues. The germline CDR1 and CDR2 sequences are MGHRA and YSYEKL. Trimming removed 8 bases at V and 2 bases at J, with 7 bases between. The CDR3 DNA reads TGCGCCAGCGGTATAACTGGGGCCAACGTCCTGACTTTC. It specifies CASGITGANVLTF.

The chain couples TRBV11-2 to TRBJ2-7; possibly TRBD1 or TRBD2 for D (5 bases each). The CDR3 spans 12 residues. CDR1 SGHAT and CDR2 FQNNGV come from the germline V gene. The V and J ends lost 3 bases and 7 bases respectively, with 10 bases between them. DNA of the CDR3: TGTGCCAGCAGCTTTGGGGGTGGGGAGCAGTACTTC. Residues: CASSFGGGEQYF.